This T cell receptor beta chain stems from a study of T cells in localized non-small cell lung cancer. A word on this clone: The antigen remains undetermined.

The protocol was immunoSEQ multiplex PCR, while the TCRdb copy is restricted to in-frame clones and leaves out a portion. The data contain around 48,000 clones, 77% of them seen just once; the ten biggest clones take up about a sixth. General observations from the study: A denser population of T cells in blood accompanied longer overall survival.

This CDR3 is built from 15 residues. Trimming removed 5 bases at V and 3 bases at J, with 16 bases between. Germline CDR1 SGHNT, CDR2 YENEEA. Sequencing used peripheral blood, obtained before any cancer treatment. This receptor was taken from a man aged 40 to 75 with stage I squamous cell lung carcinoma. This chain uses TRBV11-3 with TRBJ2-5; D might be TRBD1 (6 bases). CDR3 protein: CASSRRRGQEETQYF. CDR3 bases: TGTGCCAGCAGCCGTCGACGGGGACAAGAAGAGACCCAGTACTTC.